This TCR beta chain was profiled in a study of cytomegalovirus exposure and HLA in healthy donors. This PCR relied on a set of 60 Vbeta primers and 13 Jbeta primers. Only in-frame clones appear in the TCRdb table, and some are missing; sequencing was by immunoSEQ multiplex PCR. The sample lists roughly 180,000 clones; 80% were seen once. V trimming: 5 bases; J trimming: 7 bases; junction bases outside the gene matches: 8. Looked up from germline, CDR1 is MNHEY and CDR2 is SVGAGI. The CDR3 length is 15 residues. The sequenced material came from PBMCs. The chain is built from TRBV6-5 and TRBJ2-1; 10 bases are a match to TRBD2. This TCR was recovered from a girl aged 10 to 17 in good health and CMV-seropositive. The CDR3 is CASSPTSGNWNEQFF. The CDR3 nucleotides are TGTGCCAGCAGTCCTACTAGCGGGAATTGGAATGAGCAGTTCTTC.